Listed below are T cell receptor beta chains from one sample, sequenced in a study of blood T cell repertoires in COVID-19. TCRdb's copy holds only in-frame clones and misses some; the assay was immunoSEQ multiplex PCR. The table shows approximately 63,000 clones, with about nine tenths occurring only once. Sequences were obtained from peripheral blood. The receptors here all came from a human donor in a cohort sampled during active COVID-19. Both conserved end residues are part of each CDR3. The order of the fields is D gene, clone size, V gene, J gene, CDR3 protein, CDR3 DNA. D genes are given only for firm matches. A row's size may be missing; if present it is once, few, many or a size class.

d_gene: TRBD2
abundance: -
v_gene: TRBV19
j_gene: TRBJ2-5
CDR3aa: CASGRLAGGKETQYF
CDR3nt: TGTGCCAGTGGGAGACTAGCGGGGGGAAAAGAGACCCAGTACTTC

d_gene: TRBD1
abundance: -
v_gene: TRBV7-2
j_gene: TRBJ2-2
CDR3aa: CASTGQGYTGELFF
CDR3nt: TGTGCCAGTACCGGACAGGGATACACCGGGGAGCTGTTTTTT

d_gene: TRBD1
abundance: -
v_gene: TRBV28
j_gene: TRBJ1-2
CDR3aa: CASTTPGGTHRSNYGYTF
CDR3nt: TGTGCCAGCACCACCCCAGGGGGAACGCACCGATCTAACTATGGCTACACCTTC

d_gene: TRBD2
abundance: -
v_gene: TRBV5-4
j_gene: TRBJ2-5
CDR3aa: CASRTGTSGYQETQYF
CDR3nt: TGTGCCAGCAGAACCGGGACTAGCGGGTATCAAGAGACCCAGTACTTC

d_gene: TRBD1
abundance: -
v_gene: TRBV19
j_gene: TRBJ1-5
CDR3aa: CASSRDRGVNQPQHF
CDR3nt: TGTGCCAGTAGTAGGGACAGGGGTGTCAATCAGCCCCAGCATTTT

d_gene: TRBD2
abundance: -
v_gene: TRBV18
j_gene: TRBJ2-1
CDR3aa: CASSPPSGRIYNEQFF
CDR3nt: TGTGCCAGCTCACCCCCCAGCGGGAGGATCTACAATGAGCAGTTCTTC

d_gene: -
abundance: -
v_gene: TRBV25-1
j_gene: TRBJ2-7
CDR3aa: CASSREAWGEQYF
CDR3nt: TGTGCCAGCAGTCGGGAAGCATGGGGCGAGCAGTACTTC

d_gene: -
abundance: -
v_gene: TRBV19
j_gene: TRBJ2-7
CDR3aa: CASRDPGLTTYEQYF
CDR3nt: TGTGCCAGCCGAGATCCGGGACTCACGACCTACGAGCAGTACTTC

d_gene: TRBD1
abundance: -
v_gene: TRBV28
j_gene: TRBJ1-5
CDR3aa: CASSLGVSGGQPQHF
CDR3nt: TGTGCCAGCAGTTTAGGGGTCTCAGGGGGGCAGCCCCAGCATTTT

d_gene: -
abundance: -
v_gene: TRBV15
j_gene: TRBJ1-5
CDR3aa: CATTRGGNNQPQHF
CDR3nt: TGTGCCACCACCCGGGGGGGAAACAATCAGCCCCAGCATTTT

d_gene: -
abundance: -
v_gene: TRBV4-3
j_gene: TRBJ1-2
CDR3aa: CASSQATQLRGYGYTF
CDR3nt: TGCGCCAGCAGCCAAGCCACCCAATTAAGGGGCTATGGCTACACCTTC

d_gene: -
abundance: -
v_gene: TRBV4-1
j_gene: TRBJ1-2
CDR3aa: CASSQEGGGSGRGYTF
CDR3nt: TGCGCCAGCAGCCAAGAGGGTGGGGGGTCTGGTCGGGGCTACACCTTC

d_gene: -
abundance: -
v_gene: TRBV6-5
j_gene: TRBJ2-5
CDR3aa: CASSSTGETQYF
CDR3nt: TGTGCCAGCAGTTCCACGGGGGAGACCCAGTACTTC

d_gene: -
abundance: once
v_gene: TRBV4-1
j_gene: TRBJ2-4
CDR3aa: CASSPDGRGGRGGVKNIQYF
CDR3nt: TGCGCCAGCAGCCCTGACGGGAGAGGGGGCCGAGGAGGTGTCAAAAACATTCAGTACTTC

d_gene: -
abundance: -
v_gene: TRBV3-1/TRBV3-2
j_gene: TRBJ1-2
CDR3aa: CASKGHSDYGYTF
CDR3nt: TGTGCCAGCAAGGGACACTCTGACTATGGCTACACCTTC

d_gene: -
abundance: -
v_gene: TRBV3-1/TRBV3-2
j_gene: TRBJ1-3
CDR3aa: CASSQDRGLSSGNTIYF
CDR3nt: TGTGCCAGCAGCCAAGACCGGGGACTGAGCTCTGGAAACACCATATATTTT

d_gene: TRBD1
abundance: -
v_gene: TRBV7-2
j_gene: TRBJ2-7
CDR3aa: CASGKQGQGLEQYF
CDR3nt: TGTGCCAGCGGGAAACAGGGACAGGGCCTCGAGCAGTACTTC

d_gene: TRBD1
abundance: -
v_gene: TRBV4-1
j_gene: TRBJ2-7
CDR3aa: CASSRRDRGTYEQYF
CDR3nt: TGCGCCAGCAGCCGGAGGGACAGGGGAACGTACGAGCAGTACTTC

d_gene: -
abundance: -
v_gene: TRBV4-3
j_gene: TRBJ1-2
CDR3aa: CASSQDRPAPNGYTF
CDR3nt: TGCGCCAGCAGCCAAGACAGGCCGGCCCCAAACGGCTACACCTTC

d_gene: -
abundance: -
v_gene: TRBV9
j_gene: TRBJ1-6
CDR3aa: CASSVLGDNSPLHF
CDR3nt: TGTGCCAGCAGCGTACTCGGGGATAATTCACCCCTCCACTTT

d_gene: TRBD1
abundance: -
v_gene: TRBV5-6
j_gene: TRBJ2-5
CDR3aa: CASSLIGTGVQETQYF
CDR3nt: TGTGCCAGCAGCTTGATCGGGACAGGGGTTCAAGAGACCCAGTACTTC

d_gene: TRBD2
abundance: -
v_gene: TRBV5-1
j_gene: TRBJ2-2
CDR3aa: CASSQRGGPGELFF
CDR3nt: TGCGCCAGCAGCCAGCGGGGGGGCCCCGGGGAGCTGTTTTTT

d_gene: -
abundance: -
v_gene: TRBV4-1
j_gene: TRBJ1-1
CDR3aa: CASSQGRTGMNTEAFF
CDR3nt: TGCGCCAGCAGCCAAGGAAGGACGGGGATGAACACTGAAGCTTTCTTT

d_gene: TRBD1
abundance: -
v_gene: TRBV7-2
j_gene: TRBJ1-2
CDR3aa: CASTATGAAYGYTF
CDR3nt: TGTGCCAGCACCGCGACAGGGGCTGCCTATGGCTACACCTTC

d_gene: -
abundance: -
v_gene: TRBV28
j_gene: TRBJ1-2
CDR3aa: CASSYSFYGYTF
CDR3nt: TGTGCCAGCAGTTACAGTTTCTATGGCTACACCTTC

d_gene: -
abundance: -
v_gene: TRBV19
j_gene: TRBJ1-5
CDR3aa: CATRGTGNQPQHF
CDR3nt: TGTGCCACCAGGGGAACTGGCAATCAGCCCCAGCATTTT

d_gene: -
abundance: -
v_gene: TRBV6-5
j_gene: TRBJ2-7
CDR3aa: CASSPGLQGTYEQYF
CDR3nt: TGTGCCAGCAGCCCGGGACTCCAGGGAACCTACGAGCAGTACTTC

d_gene: TRBD2
abundance: -
v_gene: TRBV5-1
j_gene: TRBJ2-5
CDR3aa: CASSWTSPETQYF
CDR3nt: TGCGCCAGCAGCTGGACTAGTCCAGAGACCCAGTACTTC